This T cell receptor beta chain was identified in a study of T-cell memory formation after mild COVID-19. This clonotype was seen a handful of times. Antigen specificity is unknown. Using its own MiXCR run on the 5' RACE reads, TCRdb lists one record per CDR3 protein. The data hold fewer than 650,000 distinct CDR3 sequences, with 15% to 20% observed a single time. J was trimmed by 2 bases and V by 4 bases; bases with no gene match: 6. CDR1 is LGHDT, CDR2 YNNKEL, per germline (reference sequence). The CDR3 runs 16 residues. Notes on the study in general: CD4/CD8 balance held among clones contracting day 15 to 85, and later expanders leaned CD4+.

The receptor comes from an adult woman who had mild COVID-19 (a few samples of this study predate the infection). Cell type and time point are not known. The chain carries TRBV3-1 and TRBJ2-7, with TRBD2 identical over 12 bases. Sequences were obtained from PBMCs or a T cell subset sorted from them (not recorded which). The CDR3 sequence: CASSPGLAGSTYEQYF. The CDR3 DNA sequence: TGTGCCAGCAGCCCCGGACTAGCGGGGTCCACCTACGAGCAGTACTTC.